Here is one TCR beta chain with its context. Its antigen is still unknown. This CDR3 is built from 17 residues. CDR1 and CDR2 (germline): PRHDT, FYEKMQ (reference sequence). The germline V and J ends were trimmed by 5 bases and 1 base, with 19 bases remaining between them. Using immunoSEQ multiplex PCR, the repertoire was profiled, and TCRdb retains in-frame clones only, with some absent. The sample shows about 15,000 clones, 70% to 85% of them seen only once. These data come from a study of T cell repertoires in ileal Crohn's disease. For the study at large: Patients had a median roughly 8-year disease duration, and approximately 36% were active smokers. Surgery for a complication: stricturing in roughly 61%, penetrating in approximately 40%.

Whole-study results and caveats: Compared with CD4 T cells, sorted CD8 cells carried more expanded clones. Endoscopic recurrence occurred in every patient whose clonality exceeded 26.8%.

Sequencing was done on a sample of ileal tissue. V usage is TRBV13 and J usage is TRBJ2-3, with TRBD2 as a possible D gene (6 bases). The receptor's source is an adult with Crohn's disease. The CDR3 nucleotides read TGTGCCAGCAGCGACACGACCGGGGACTCGGGCACAGATACGCAGTATTTT. It yields the protein CASSDTTGDSGTDTQYF.